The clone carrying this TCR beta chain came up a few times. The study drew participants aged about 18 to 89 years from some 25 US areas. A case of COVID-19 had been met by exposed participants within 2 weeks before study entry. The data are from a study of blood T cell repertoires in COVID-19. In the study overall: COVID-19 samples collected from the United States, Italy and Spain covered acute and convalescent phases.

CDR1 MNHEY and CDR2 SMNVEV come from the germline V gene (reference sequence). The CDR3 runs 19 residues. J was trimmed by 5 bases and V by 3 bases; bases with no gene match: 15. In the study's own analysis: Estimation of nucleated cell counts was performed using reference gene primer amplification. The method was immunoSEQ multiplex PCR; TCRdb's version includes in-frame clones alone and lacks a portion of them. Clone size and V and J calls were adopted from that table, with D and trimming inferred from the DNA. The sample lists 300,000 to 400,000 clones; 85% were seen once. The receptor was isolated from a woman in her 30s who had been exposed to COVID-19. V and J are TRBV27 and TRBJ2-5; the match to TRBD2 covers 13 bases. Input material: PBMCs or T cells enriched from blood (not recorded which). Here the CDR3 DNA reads TGTGCCAGCAGTTTTCTTCCCGGGACTAGCGGGGTCAGGGGGGAGACCCAGTACTTC. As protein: CASSFLPGTSGVRGETQYF.